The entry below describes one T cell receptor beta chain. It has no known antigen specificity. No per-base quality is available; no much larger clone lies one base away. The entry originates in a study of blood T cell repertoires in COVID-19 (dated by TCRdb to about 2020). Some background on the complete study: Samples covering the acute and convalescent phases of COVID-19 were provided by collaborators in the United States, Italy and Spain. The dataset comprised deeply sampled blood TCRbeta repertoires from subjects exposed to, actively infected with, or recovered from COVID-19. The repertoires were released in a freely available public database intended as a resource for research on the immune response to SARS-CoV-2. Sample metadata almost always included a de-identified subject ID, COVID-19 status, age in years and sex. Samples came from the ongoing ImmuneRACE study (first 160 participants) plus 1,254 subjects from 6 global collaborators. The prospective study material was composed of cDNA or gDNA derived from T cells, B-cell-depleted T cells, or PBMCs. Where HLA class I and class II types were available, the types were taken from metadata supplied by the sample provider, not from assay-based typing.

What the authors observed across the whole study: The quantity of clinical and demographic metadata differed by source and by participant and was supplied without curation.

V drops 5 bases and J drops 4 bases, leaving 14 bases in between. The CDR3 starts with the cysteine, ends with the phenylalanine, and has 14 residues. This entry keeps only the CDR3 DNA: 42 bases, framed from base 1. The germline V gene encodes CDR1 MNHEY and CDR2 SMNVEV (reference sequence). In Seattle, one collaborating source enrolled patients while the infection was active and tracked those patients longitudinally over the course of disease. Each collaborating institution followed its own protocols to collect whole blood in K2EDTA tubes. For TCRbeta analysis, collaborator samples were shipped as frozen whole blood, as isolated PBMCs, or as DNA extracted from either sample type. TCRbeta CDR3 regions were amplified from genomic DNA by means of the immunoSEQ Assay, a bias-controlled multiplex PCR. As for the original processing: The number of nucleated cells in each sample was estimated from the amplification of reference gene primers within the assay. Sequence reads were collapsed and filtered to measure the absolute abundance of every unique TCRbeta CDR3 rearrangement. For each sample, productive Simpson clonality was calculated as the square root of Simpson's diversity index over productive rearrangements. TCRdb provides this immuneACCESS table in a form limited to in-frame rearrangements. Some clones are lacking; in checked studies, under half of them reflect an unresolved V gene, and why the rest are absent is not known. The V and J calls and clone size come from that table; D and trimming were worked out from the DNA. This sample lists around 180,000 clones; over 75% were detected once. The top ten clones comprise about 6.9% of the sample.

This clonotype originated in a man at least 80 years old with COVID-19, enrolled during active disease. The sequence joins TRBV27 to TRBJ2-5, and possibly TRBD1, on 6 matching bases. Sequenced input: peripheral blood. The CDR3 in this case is CASSEQGEGETQYF. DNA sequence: TGTGCCAGCAGTGAACAGGGTGAGGGAGAGACCCAGTACTTC.